These 12 T cell receptor beta chains originate from one sample sequenced in a study of T cells after yellow fever vaccination. TCRdb recomputed calls from the 5' RACE reads with MiXCR, one row per CDR3 protein. The sample lists about 240,000 distinct CDR3 sequences, 6.5% to 8.5% seen once, with 0.85% in the top ten. The sample here was CD4+ T cells sorted from PBMCs, taken 15 days after the yellow fever booster vaccination. The receptors originated from a man aged 25 to 45 who received the YFV17D yellow fever vaccine.

This clonotype has more than one count but fewer than ten. The chain has TRBV12-3 or TRBV12-4 and TRBJ2-2, with no clear D. CDR3 length: 16 residues. The V end lost 5 bases, the J end lost 2 bases, and 15 bases lay between the germline ends. The CDR3 nucleotides are TGTGCCAGCAGTCTCCCATACGGGCTAAACACCGGGGAGCTGTTTTTT. Its protein product is CASSLPYGLNTGELFF.

The genes are TRBV6-5 and TRBJ1-5; no reliable D call. Deletions cut 6 bases from V and 4 bases from J, with 7 bases between. Germline V gene data show CDR1 as MNHEY and CDR2 as SVGAGI. CDR3 length: 12 amino acids. The CDR3 DNA is TGTGCCAGCAGAGAAGGTAATCAGCCCCAGCATTTT. Translated, it gives CASREGNQPQHF.

CDR3 in DNA: TGTGCCAGCAGCTTGGGGACGGTAGCGGTGTACAATGAGCAGTTCTTC. This gives the protein CASSLGTVAVYNEQFF. The rearrangement joins TRBV5-5 to TRBJ2-1, with a weak D call TRBD2 (6 bases). V was shortened by 0 bases and J by 4 bases, with 14 bases between the two germline ends. In germline, CDR1 is SGHKS, CDR2 YYEKEE (reference sequence). This CDR3 contains 16 residues.

The chain joins TRBV30 to TRBJ2-1; 10 bases align to TRBD1. CDR1 and CDR2 (germline): GTSNPN, SVGIG (reference sequence). V was pared by 3 bases and J by 5 bases, with 13 bases of the junction left unmatched. The CDR3 covers 17 residues. The DNA for the CDR3 is TGTGCCTGGAGGCAGACAGGGGGCGGGAGCCCCCACAATGAGCAGTTCTTC. Its protein product is CAWRQTGGGSPHNEQFF.

CDR3 DNA: TGTGCCAGCAGCCCGGGACAGGGACCGGCGAGCAATCAGCCCCAGCATTTT. Its translation: CASSPGQGPASNQPQHF. The J gene is TRBJ1-5, the V gene TRBV7-2; 9 bases agree with TRBD1. V was clipped by 5 bases and J by 1 base; unmatched bases: 9. Germline-derived CDR1 and CDR2 are SGHTA and FQGNSA. The CDR3 is 17 amino acids. Looking up the rest from reference TRBV7-2 and TRBJ1-5 gives the full variable domain: GAGVSQSPSNKVTEKGKDVELRCDPISGHTALYWYRQSLGQGLEFLIYFQGNSAPDKSGLPSDRFSAERTGGSVSTLTIQRTQQEDSAVYLCASSPGQGPASNQPQHFGDGTRLSIL.

CDR3 amino acids: CASSYSDRNRGNTIYF. The DNA of the CDR3 is TGTGCCAGCAGTTACTCGGACAGAAACCGTGGAAACACCATATATTTT. The chain is built from TRBV6-5 and TRBJ1-3, with D maybe TRBD1 (6 bases). CDR3 length: 16 amino acids. Trimming stripped 0 bases from V and 3 bases from J, with 12 bases between. CDR1 MNHEY and CDR2 SVGAGI come from the germline V gene.

This clonotype was recorded at least ten times. This chain's CDR3 is CASSPLGGRLAGRRGNEQFF. CDR3 in DNA: TGTGCCAGCAGCCCCCTCGGGGGCAGGCTAGCGGGAAGGAGAGGAAATGAGCAGTTCTTC. The chain employs TRBV11-1 and TRBJ2-1; 9 bases are shared with TRBD2. The V gene's germline CDR1 is SGHAT and CDR2 FQDESV (reference sequence). The CDR3 extends over 20 amino acids. The V gene end was trimmed by 5 bases and the J gene end by 7 bases; junction bases not matched to a gene: 24.

This chain links TRBV20-1 with TRBJ1-1; D remains unclear. The CDR3 loop spans 11 amino acids. Per germline, CDR1 DFQATT and CDR2 SNEGSKA (reference sequence). Trimming shortened V by 5 bases and J by 4 bases, and 8 bases separated the two germline ends. The CDR3 sequence is CSAGWGTEAFF. The CDR3 region has the DNA TGCAGTGCTGGGTGGGGCACTGAAGCTTTCTTT.

This clonotype has more than one count but fewer than ten. The CDR3 loop is CSASRVSSTETQYF. As DNA, the CDR3 is TGCAGTGCTAGCCGTGTTAGTTCGACGGAGACCCAGTACTTC. The genes are TRBV20-1 and TRBJ2-5; D not resolved. The CDR3 extends over 14 amino acids. Germline assignment: CDR1 DFQATT and CDR2 SNEGSKA (reference sequence). Trimming took off 3 bases at V and 5 bases at J, with 16 bases between the two ends.

This clonotype was found many times. The chain couples TRBV20-1 to TRBJ2-1, with D perhaps matching TRBD1 or TRBD2 (5 bases each). V was pared by 0 bases and J by 13 bases, with 19 bases between. CDR1 and CDR2 from the germline V gene are DFQATT and SNEGSKA (reference sequence). The CDR3 has 14 amino acids. The CDR3 loop is CSAREGPTMRGQFF. The DNA of the CDR3 is TGCAGTGCTAGAGAGGGCCCTACAATGAGGGGTCAGTTCTTC.

The J gene is TRBJ1-5, the V gene TRBV12-3 or TRBV12-4; 7 bases map to TRBD1. This CDR3 has 15 amino acids. The junction had 8 bases not matched to a gene; V was cut back by 5 bases and J by 4 bases. The CDR3 DNA sequence: TGTGCCAGCAGTCGGGACAGCGGGCAGAATCAGCCCCAGCATTTT. Amino acid sequence: CASSRDSGQNQPQHF.

The chain uses TRBV29-1 and TRBJ2-7; D might be TRBD1 or TRBD2, each matching 5 bases. Trimming shortened V by 4 bases and J by 6 bases, and 13 bases separated the two germline ends. Germline-derived CDR1 and CDR2 are SQVTM and ANQGSEA. The CDR3 runs to 12 residues. CDR3 in amino acids: CSVVGWDGEQYF. As DNA, the CDR3 is TGCAGCGTTGTTGGTTGGGACGGCGAGCAGTACTTC.